This TCR beta chain was profiled in a study of T cell changes during pregnancy in multiple sclerosis. The CDR3 consists of 13 residues. Germline assignment: CDR1 SGHTS and CDR2 YDEGEE. Trimming took off 5 bases at V and 4 bases at J, with 10 bases between the two ends. Profiled with immunoSEQ multiplex PCR; TCRdb holds only in-frame clones, not every one. The repertoire holds about 48,000 clones, with roughly 88% as singletons. The V gene is TRBV5-8, the J gene TRBJ2-1, with unresolved D. Material: CD4+ T cells from peripheral blood mononuclear cells, obtained in the second trimester of pregnancy. The receptor was derived from a female donor with multiple sclerosis, enrolled in a pregnancy study. In DNA form, the CDR3 reads TGTGCCAGCAGAGCCATCCCGTACAATGAGCAGTTCTTC. This sequence encodes CASRAIPYNEQFF.